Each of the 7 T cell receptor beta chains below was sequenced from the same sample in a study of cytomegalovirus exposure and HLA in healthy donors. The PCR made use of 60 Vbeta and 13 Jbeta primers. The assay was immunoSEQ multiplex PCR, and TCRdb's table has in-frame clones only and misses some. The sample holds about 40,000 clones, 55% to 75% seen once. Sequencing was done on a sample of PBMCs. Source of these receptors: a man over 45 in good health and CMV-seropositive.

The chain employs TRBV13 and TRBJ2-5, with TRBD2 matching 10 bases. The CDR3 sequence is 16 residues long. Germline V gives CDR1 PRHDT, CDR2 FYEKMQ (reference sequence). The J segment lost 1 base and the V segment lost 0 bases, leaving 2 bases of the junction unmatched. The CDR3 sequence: CASSLGASGGQETQYF. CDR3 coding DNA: TGTGCCAGCAGCTTAGGGGCTAGCGGGGGCCAAGAGACCCAGTACTTC.

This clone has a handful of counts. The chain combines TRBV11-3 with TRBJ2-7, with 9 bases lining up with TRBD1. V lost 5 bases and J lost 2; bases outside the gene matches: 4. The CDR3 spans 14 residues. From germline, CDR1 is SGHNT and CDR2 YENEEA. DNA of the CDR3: TGTGCCAGCAGCACCGGGACAGGGACCTACGAGCAGTACTTC. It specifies CASSTGTGTYEQYF.

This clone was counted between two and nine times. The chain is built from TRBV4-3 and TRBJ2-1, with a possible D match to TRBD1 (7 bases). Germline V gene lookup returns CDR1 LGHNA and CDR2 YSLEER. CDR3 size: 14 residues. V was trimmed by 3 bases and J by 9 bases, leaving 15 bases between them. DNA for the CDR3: TGCGCCAGCAGCCAGAGGGGGCTGGGGGGTGAGCAGTTCTTC. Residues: CASSQRGLGGEQFF.

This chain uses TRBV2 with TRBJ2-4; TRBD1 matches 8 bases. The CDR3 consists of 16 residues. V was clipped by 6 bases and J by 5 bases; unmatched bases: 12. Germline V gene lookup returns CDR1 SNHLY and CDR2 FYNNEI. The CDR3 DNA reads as TGTGCCAGCAGAGGTCAGGGGGCCCAAATCGAAAACATTCAGTACTTC. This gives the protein CASRGQGAQIENIQYF.

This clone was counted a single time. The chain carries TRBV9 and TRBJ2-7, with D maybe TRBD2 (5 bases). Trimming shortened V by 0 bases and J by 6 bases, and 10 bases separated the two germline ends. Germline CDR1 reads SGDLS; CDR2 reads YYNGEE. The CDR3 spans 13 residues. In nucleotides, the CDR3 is TGTGCCAGCAGCGTAGTTACGGGATCCGAGCAGTACTTC. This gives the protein CASSVVTGSEQYF.

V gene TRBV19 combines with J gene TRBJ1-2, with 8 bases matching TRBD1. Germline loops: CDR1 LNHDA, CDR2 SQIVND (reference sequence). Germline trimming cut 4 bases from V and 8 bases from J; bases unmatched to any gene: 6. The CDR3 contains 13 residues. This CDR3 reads CASSTTGVGGYTF. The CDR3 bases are TGTGCCAGTAGTACGACAGGGGTGGGAGGCTACACCTTC.

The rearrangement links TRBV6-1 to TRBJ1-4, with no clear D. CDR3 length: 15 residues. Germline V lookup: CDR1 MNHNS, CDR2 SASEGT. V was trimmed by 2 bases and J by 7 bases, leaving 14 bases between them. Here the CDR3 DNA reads TGTGCCAGCAGTGAAATAAGAGGGAGCGGTGAAAAACTGTTTTTT. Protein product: CASSEIRGSGEKLFF.